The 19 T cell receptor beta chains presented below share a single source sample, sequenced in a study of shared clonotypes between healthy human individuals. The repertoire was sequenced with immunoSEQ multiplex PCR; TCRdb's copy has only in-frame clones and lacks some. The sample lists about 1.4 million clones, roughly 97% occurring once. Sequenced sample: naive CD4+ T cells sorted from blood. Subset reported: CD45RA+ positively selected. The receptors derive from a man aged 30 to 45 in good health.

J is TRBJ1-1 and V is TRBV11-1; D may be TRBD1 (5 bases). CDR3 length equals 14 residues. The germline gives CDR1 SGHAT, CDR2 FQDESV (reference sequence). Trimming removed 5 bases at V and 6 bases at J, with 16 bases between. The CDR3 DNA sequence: TGTGCCAGCAGCCCGGGACGGTCATACGCTGAAGCTTTCTTT. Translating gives CASSPGRSYAEAFF.

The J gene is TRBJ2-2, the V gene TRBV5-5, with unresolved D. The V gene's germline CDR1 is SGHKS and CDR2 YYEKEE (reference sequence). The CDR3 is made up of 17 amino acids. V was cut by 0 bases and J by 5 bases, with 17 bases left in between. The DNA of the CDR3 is TGTGCCAGCAGCTTGGGCGTTTCCGGTCTTGGAACCGGGGAGCTGTTTTTT. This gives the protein CASSLGVSGLGTGELFF.

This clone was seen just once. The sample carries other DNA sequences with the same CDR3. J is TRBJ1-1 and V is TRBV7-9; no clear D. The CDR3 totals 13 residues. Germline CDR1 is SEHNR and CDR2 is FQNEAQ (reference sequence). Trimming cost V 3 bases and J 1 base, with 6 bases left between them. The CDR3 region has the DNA TGTGCCAGCAGCTTCTCAGGGAACACTGAAGCTTTCTTT. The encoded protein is CASSFSGNTEAFF.

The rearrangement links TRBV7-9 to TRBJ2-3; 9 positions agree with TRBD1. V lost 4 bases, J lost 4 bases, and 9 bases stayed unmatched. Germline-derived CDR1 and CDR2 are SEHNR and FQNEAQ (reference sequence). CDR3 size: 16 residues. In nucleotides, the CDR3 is TGTGCCAGCAGCTCACCGTCGGGACAGGGCCCAGATACGCAGTATTTT. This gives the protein CASSSPSGQGPDTQYF. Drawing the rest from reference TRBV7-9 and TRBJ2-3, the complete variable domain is DTGVSQNPRHKITKRGQNVTFRCDPISEHNRLYWYRQTLGQGPEFLTYFQNEAQLEKSRLLSDRFSAERPKGSFSTLEIQRTEQGDSAMYLCASSSPSGQGPDTQYFGPGTRLTVL.

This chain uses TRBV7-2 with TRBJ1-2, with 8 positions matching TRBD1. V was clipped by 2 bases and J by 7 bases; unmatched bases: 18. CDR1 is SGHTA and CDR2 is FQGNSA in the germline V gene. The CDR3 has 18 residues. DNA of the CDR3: TGTGCCAGCAGCTTAAACCCCCTGCTGGGCAGGGGGCGCATTGGCTACACCTTC. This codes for CASSLNPLLGRGRIGYTF.

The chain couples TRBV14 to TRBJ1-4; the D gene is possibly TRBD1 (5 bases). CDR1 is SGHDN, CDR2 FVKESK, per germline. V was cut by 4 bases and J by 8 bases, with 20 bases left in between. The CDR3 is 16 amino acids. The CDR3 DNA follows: TGTGCCAGCAGCCTCTCCATCCAGGGAGGAAGCGAAAAACTGTTTTTT. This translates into CASSLSIQGGSEKLFF.

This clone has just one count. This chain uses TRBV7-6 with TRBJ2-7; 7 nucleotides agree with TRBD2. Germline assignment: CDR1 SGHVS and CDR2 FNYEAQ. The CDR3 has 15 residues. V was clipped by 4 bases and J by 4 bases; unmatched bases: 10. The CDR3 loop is CASSSGGAGAYEQYF. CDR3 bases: TGTGCCAGCAGCTCCGGTGGGGCGGGAGCTTACGAGCAGTACTTC.

The CDR3 is CASSLIGVNTEAFF. CDR3 in DNA: TGTGCCAGCAGCTTAATAGGGGTGAACACTGAAGCTTTCTTT. The chain carries TRBV7-9 and TRBJ1-1; TRBD1 might be the D (5 bases). The CDR3 is 14 amino acids. Looked up from germline, CDR1 is SEHNR and CDR2 is FQNEAQ (reference sequence). Trimming stripped 2 bases from V and 0 bases from J, with 7 bases between.

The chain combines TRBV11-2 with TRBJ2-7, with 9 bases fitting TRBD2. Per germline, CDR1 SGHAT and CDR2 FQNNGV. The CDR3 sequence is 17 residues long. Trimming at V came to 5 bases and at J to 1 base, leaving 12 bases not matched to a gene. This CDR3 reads CASSPGPSGTESYEQYF. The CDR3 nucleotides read TGTGCCAGCAGCCCTGGTCCTAGCGGGACCGAGTCCTACGAGCAGTACTTC.

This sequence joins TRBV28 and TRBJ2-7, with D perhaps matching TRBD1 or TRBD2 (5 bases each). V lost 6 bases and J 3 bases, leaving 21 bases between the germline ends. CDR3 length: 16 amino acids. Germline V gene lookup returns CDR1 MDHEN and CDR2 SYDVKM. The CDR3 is CASSPLEGRVLYEQYF. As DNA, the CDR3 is TGTGCCAGCAGCCCATTAGAGGGGAGAGTACTCTACGAGCAGTACTTC. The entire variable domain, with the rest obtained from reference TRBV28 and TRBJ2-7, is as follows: DVKVTQSSRYLVKRTGEKVFLECVQDMDHENMFWYRQDPGLGLRLIYFSYDVKMKEKGDIPEGYSVSREKKERFSLILESASTNQTSMYLCASSPLEGRVLYEQYFGPGTRLTVT.

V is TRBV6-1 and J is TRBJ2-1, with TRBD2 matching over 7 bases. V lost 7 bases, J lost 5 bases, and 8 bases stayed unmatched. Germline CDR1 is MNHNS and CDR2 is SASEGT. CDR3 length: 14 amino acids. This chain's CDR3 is CASTMGLADNEQFF. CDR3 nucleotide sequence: TGTGCCAGCACAATGGGGCTAGCGGACAATGAGCAGTTCTTC.

The CDR3 DNA reads as TGCGCCAGCAGCTTAGGAGCGACCACTTCCTACGAGCAGTACTTC. Its translation is CASSLGATTSYEQYF. The chain has TRBV5-1 and TRBJ2-7; D unresolved. V was cut by 2 bases and J by 1 base, with 13 bases left in between. The CDR3 totals 15 residues. From germline, CDR1 is SGHRS and CDR2 YFSETQ. The variable domain in full, with the rest retrieved from reference TRBV5-1 and TRBJ2-7, is KAGVTQTPRYLIKTRGQQVTLSCSPISGHRSVSWYQQTPGQGLQFLFEYFSETQRNKGNFPGRFSGRQFSNSRSEMNVSTLELGDSALYLCASSLGATTSYEQYFGPGTRLTVT.

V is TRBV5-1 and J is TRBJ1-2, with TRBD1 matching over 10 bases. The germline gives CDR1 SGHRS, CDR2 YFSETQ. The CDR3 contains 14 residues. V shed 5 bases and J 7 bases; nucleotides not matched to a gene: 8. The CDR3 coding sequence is TGCGCCAGCAGTTCGACCGGGACAGGGGCTGGCTACACCTTC. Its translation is CASSSTGTGAGYTF.

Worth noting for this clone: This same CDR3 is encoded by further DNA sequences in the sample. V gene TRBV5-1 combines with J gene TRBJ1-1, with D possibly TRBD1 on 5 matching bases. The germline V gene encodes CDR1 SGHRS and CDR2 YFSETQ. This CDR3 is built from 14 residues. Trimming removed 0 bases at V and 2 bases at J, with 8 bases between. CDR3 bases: TGCGCCAGCAGCTTGGAGACAGTAAACACTGAAGCTTTCTTT. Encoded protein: CASSLETVNTEAFF.

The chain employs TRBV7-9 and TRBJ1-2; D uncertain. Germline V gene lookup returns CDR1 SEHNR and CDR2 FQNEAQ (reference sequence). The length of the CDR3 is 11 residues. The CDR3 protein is CSPGSLYGYTF. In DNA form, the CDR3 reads TGTTCCCCGGGCTCACTTTATGGCTACACCTTC.

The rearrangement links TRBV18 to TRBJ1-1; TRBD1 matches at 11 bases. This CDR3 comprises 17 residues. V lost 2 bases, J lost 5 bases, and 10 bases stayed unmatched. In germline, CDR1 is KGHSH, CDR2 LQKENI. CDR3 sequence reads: CASSPRWTGGGFTEAFF. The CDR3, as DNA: TGTGCCAGCTCACCAAGGTGGACAGGGGGCGGATTTACTGAAGCTTTCTTT. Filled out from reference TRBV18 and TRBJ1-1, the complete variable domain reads NAGVMQNPRHLVRRRGQEARLRCSPMKGHSHVYWYRQLPEEGLKFMVYLQKENIIDESGMPKERFSAEFPKEGPSILRIQQVVRGDSAAYFCASSPRWTGGGFTEAFFGQGTRLTVV.

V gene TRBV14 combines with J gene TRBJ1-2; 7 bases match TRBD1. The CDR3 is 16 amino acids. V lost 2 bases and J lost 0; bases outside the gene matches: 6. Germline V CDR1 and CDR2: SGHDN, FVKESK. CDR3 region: CASSQLDRVTNYGYTF. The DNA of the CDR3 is TGTGCCAGCAGCCAACTCGACAGGGTTACTAACTATGGCTACACCTTC.

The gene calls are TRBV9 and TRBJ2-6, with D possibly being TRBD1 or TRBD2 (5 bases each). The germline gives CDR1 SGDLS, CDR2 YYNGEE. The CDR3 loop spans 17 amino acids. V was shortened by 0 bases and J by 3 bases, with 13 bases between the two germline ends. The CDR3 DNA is TGTGCCAGCAGCGTAGCTCCTGGGACGGTTGGGGCCAACGTCCTGACTTTC. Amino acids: CASSVAPGTVGANVLTF.

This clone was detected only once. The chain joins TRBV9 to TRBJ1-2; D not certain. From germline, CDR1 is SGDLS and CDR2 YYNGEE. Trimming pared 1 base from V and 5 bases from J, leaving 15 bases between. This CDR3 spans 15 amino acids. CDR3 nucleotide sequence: TGTGCCAGCAGCGTATCAACTACTGAAAGGTATGGCTACACCTTC. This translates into CASSVSTTERYGYTF.